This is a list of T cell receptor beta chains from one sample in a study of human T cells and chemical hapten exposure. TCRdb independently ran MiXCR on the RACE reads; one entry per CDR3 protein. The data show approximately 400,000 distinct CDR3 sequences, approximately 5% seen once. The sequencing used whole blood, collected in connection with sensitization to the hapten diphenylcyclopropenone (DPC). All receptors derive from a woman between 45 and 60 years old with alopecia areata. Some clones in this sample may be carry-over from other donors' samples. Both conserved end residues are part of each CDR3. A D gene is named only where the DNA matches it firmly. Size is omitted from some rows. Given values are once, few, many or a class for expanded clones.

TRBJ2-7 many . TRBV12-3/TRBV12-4 TGTGCCAGCAGTGCCCGGGGGTCTACCTACGAGCAGTACTTC CASSARGSTYEQYF
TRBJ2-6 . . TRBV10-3 TGTGCCATAAGAAACACCCACGGCTCTGGGGCCAACGTCCTGACTTTC CAIRNTHGSGANVLTF
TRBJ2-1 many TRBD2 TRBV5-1 TGCGCCAGCAGCTTGGAAGGCGGGAGGGCCTCCGAGGGTGAGCAGTTCTTC CASSLEGGRASEGEQFF
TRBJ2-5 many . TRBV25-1 TGTGCCAGCAGTGAACTCGGCCAGGGGGAGACCCAGTACTTC CASSELGQGETQYF
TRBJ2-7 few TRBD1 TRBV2 TGTGCCAGCAGGGGGACAGAGGGGATCCACGAGCAGTACTTC CASRGTEGIHEQYF
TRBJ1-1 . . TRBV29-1 TGCAGCGTTGAAGATCCGCTCTTAGGGACTGAAGCTTTCTTT CSVEDPLLGTEAFF
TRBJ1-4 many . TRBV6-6 TGTGCCAGCAGTTACTGGGAAAAACTGTTTTTT CASSYWEKLFF
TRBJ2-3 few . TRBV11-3 TGTGCCAGCAGCTTAGACAGCGGGAGCACAGATACGCAGTATTTT CASSLDSGSTDTQYF
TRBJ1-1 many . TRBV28 TGTGCCAGCAGTTGGCTCCTACAGGACTCGAACACTGAAGCTTTCTTT CASSWLLQDSNTEAFF
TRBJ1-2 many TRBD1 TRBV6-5 TGTGCCAGCAGTTCCAGGACAGGGGCCCGATATGGCTACACCTTC CASSSRTGARYGYTF
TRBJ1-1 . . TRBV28 TGTGCCAGCAGTTTCCCGGACAGACTGAACACTGAAGCTTTCTTT CASSFPDRLNTEAFF
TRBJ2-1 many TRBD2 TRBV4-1 TGCGCCAGCAGCCTGGGGACTAGCGGGGGGGACAATGAGCAGTTCTTC CASSLGTSGGDNEQFF
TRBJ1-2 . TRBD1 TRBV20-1 TGCAGTGCTGGGACAGGGATTAGTGATGGCTACACCTTC CSAGTGISDGYTF
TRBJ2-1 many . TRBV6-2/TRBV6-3 TGTGCCAGCAGTTACGGGCCAGTATACAATGAGCAGTTCTTC CASSYGPVYNEQFF
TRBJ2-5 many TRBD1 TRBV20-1 TGCACCATCCAACGGACAGGGCAAGAGACCCAGTACTTC CTIQRTGQETQYF
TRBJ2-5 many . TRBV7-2 TGTGCCAGCAGCTTAGCGATGGCAGGAGAGACCCAGTACTTC CASSLAMAGETQYF
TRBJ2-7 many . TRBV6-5 TGTGCCAGCGGGAGAGTCTCCTACGAGCAGTACTTC CASGRVSYEQYF
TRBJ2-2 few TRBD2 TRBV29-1 TGCAGCGTTAGTATAGCGGGAGGAATCGGGGAGCTGTTTTTT CSVSIAGGIGELFF
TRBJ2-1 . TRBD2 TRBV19 TGTGCCAGTAGTACCCAGAGGACTAGCGGGACGGGCAATGAGCAGTTCTTC CASSTQRTSGTGNEQFF
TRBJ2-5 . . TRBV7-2 TGTGCCAGCAGCTTAGCGGGGGGGCTCGGAGAGACCCAGTACTTC CASSLAGGLGETQYF
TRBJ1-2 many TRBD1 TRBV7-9 TGTGCCAGCAGCTTAGCGGACAGGGGCGTCCATGGCTACACCTTC CASSLADRGVHGYTF
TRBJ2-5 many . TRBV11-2 TGTGCCAGCAGCTTAGAGACCTATGGGACCCAGTACTTC CASSLETYGTQYF
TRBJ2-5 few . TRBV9 TGTGCCAGCAGCGGAATGGGGGGACTCCAAGAGACCCAGTACTTC CASSGMGGLQETQYF
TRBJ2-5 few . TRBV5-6 TGTGCCAGCAGCGCCGAGAAGGCCTCGTACCAAGAGACCCAGTACTTC CASSAEKASYQETQYF
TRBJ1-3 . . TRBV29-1 TGCAGCGTCCGCGAGGGGCCGGTTGGAAACACCATATATTTT CSVREGPVGNTIYF
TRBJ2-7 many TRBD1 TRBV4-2 TGTGCCAGCAGCCACGGGACAGGGAACGAGCAGTACTTC CASSHGTGNEQYF
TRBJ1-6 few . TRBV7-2 TGTGCCAGCAATAGCGGGGCCTATAATTCACCCCTCCACTTT CASNSGAYNSPLHF
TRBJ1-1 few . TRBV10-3 TGTGCCATCAGTGAGGACAGCTACACTGAAGCTTTCTTT CAISEDSYTEAFF
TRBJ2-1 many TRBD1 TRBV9 TGTGCCAGCACGCCACGGGACAGCTCCTACAATGAGCAGTTCTTC CASTPRDSSYNEQFF
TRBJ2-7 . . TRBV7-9 TGTGCCAGCGCGGCCGCTGGCGGAGCCCGGGACGAGCAGTACTTC CASAAAGGARDEQYF
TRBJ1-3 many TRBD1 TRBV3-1 TGTGCCAGCAGCCAACCCGGACAGGGGGCGAGGGGAAACACCATATATTTT CASSQPGQGARGNTIYF
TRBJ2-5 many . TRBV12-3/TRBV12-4 TGTGCCAGCAGCTCCCCCCAGGGGAACCAAGAGACCCAGTACTTC CASSSPQGNQETQYF
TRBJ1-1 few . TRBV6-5 TGTGCCAGCAGTTACGTCGGGGGGCGACTGGCTGAAGCTTTCTTT CASSYVGGRLAEAFF
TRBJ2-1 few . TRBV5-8 TGTGCCAGCAGCTTGGTGACCGGTAATGAGCAGTTCTTC CASSLVTGNEQFF
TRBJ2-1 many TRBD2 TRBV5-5 TGTGCCAGCAGCTTGGTTGGTAGCGGGATCTACAATGAGCAGTTCTTC CASSLVGSGIYNEQFF
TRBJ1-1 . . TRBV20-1 TGCAGTGCCACTACTGCGGGAGGGGCGATGAACACTGAAGCTTTCTTT CSATTAGGAMNTEAFF
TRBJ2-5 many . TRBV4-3 TGCGCCAGCAGCCAAGAACTAAGAGAGACCCAGTACTTC CASSQELRETQYF
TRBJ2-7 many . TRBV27 TGTGCCAGCAGTTTTTCGGACAGTGCCTACGAGCAGTACTTC CASSFSDSAYEQYF
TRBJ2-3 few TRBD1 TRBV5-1 TGCGCCAGCAGCTCGACAGGGGGCGCAGATACGCAGTATTTT CASSSTGGADTQYF
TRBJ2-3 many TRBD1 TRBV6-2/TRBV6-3 TGTGCCAGCAGTGCCTGGGACAGTCTCACAGATACGCAGTATTTT CASSAWDSLTDTQYF
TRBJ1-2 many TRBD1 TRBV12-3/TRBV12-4 TGTGCCAGCAGTCAAGGGGGACAGCACGGCTATGGCTACACCTTC CASSQGGQHGYGYTF
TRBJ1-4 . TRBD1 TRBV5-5 TGTGCCAGCAGCTGGGGGACAGGAATAGATGAAAAACTGTTTTTT CASSWGTGIDEKLFF
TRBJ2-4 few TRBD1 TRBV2 TGTGCCAGCAGTGAGGGCAGGGGGCCCAAAAACATTCAGTACTTC CASSEGRGPKNIQYF
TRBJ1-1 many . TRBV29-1 TGCAGCGCGGGTTGGGGTGAAGCTTTCTTT CSAGWGEAFF